The entry that follows covers one T cell receptor (beta chain) sequence. The data stem from a study of blood T cell repertoires in COVID-19. Study-wide background: COVID-19 samples collected from the United States, Italy and Spain covered acute and convalescent phases. Sources were T cells, B-cell-depleted T cells, or PBMCs; the material itself was cDNA or gDNA.

V gave up 7 bases and J gave up 0 bases; unmatched junction bases: 11. Per germline, CDR1 MNHNS and CDR2 SASEGT. The CDR3 totals 18 residues. As processed by the authors: Amplification of reference gene primers provided the estimated nucleated cell counts. The data were produced by immunoSEQ multiplex PCR, yet TCRdb's version contains in-frame clones alone and is incomplete. V and J calls plus clone size are reproduced from that table; the DNA served to infer D and trimming. Among approximately 180,000 clones listed, 70% to 90% were seen once. The source of this sequence is a man in his forties or fifties with active or convalescent COVID-19. The specimen sequenced was peripheral blood. V and J are TRBV6-1 and TRBJ2-6; 8 bases agree with TRBD1. This CDR3 reads CASNDPGQANSGANVLTF. The CDR3 nucleotides read TGTGCCAGCAATGATCCGGGACAGGCAAACTCTGGGGCCAACGTCCTGACTTTC.